This record concerns one T cell receptor beta chain sequence. Its antigen is as yet unknown. This sample was included in a study of T cell repertoires in cytomegalovirus infection. Study-level information: CMV infection plus the matching HLA type was flagged by public TCR beta signatures. General study points: CMV carriers having the relevant HLA were flagged by cumulative public TCR beta family frequency. Across the ex vivo response, the dominant clonotypes were HLA-C-restricted CMV-specific TCR beta clonotypes.

TCRdb re-derived calls from the reads in MiXCR, one entry per CDR3 protein. The table includes about 740,000 distinct CDR3 sequences, 35% detected once. The V and J ends lost 8 bases and 1 base respectively, with 13 bases between them. From germline, CDR1 is LNHDA and CDR2 SQIVND (reference sequence). CDR3 length: 14 amino acids. Source material: PBMCs. J is TRBJ2-3 and V is TRBV19; D gene uncertain. This clonotype originated in a human donor in good health (CMV status not recorded). Some clones in this sample may be carry-over from other donors' samples. CDR3 coding DNA: TGTGCCAGTCGTTTAAGATGGGGCACAGATACGCAGTATTTT. This sequence encodes CASRLRWGTDTQYF.